Below, 28 T cell receptor beta chains from the same sample are listed, as sequenced in a study of cytomegalovirus exposure and HLA in healthy donors (dated by TCRdb to 2016 to 2017). The library came from the immunoSEQ multiplex PCR assay. For the multiplex PCR, a mixture combining 60 forward primers for TCR Vbeta segments and 13 reverse primers for TCR Jbeta segments was used. Sourced from immuneACCESS, this table was stored by TCRdb with only in-frame sequences that have V and J called. A share of the clones is absent; for the studies checked, an unresolved V gene accounts for under half, and the remainder has no known explanation. This sample holds about 140,000 clones; about 80% were observed only once. Of the sample, approximately 1.8% falls within the top ten clones. Sequenced input: PBMCs. The receptors were gathered from a man aged 35-49 years in good health and CMV-seronegative.

The chain is built from TRBV11-3 and TRBJ2-1; 9 nucleotides agree with TRBD2. Trimming at V came to 1 base and at J to 10 bases, leaving 11 bases not matched to a gene. In germline, CDR1 is SGHNT, CDR2 YENEEA. The CDR3 has 16 amino acids. CDR3 sequence (DNA): TGTGCCAGCAGCTTAGGTGGCGGGAGGGCCGGGGGGGAGCAGTTCTTC. This codes for CASSLGGGRAGGEQFF.

The chain is built from TRBV9 and TRBJ2-3; TRBD2 matches 9 bases. V lost 1 base, J lost 0 bases, and 6 bases stayed unmatched. Per the germline V gene, CDR1 is SGDLS and CDR2 is YYNGEE. This CDR3 has 17 residues. The CDR3 protein is CASSVYSGSGSTDTQYF. The CDR3 coding sequence is TGTGCCAGCAGCGTATATAGCGGGAGCGGAAGCACAGATACGCAGTATTTT.

J is TRBJ2-1 and V is TRBV14, with 9 bases lining up with TRBD2. CDR1 SGHDN and CDR2 FVKESK come from the germline V gene. The CDR3 contains 15 residues. With V trimmed by 4 bases and J by 12 bases, 13 bases remained unmatched. The CDR3 coding sequence is TGTGCCAGCAGCCCTGGACTAGCGCTAAACTGGGGGCAGTTCTTC. Protein sequence: CASSPGLALNWGQFF.

This chain links TRBV4-1 with TRBJ2-1, with 14 bases matching TRBD2. V gave up 4 bases and J gave up 8 bases; unmatched junction bases: 7. Germline CDR1 is MGHRA and CDR2 is YSYEKL. The length of the CDR3 is 16 residues. The CDR3 protein is CASSLTGTSGSYEQFF. The CDR3, as DNA: TGCGCCAGCAGCCTAACCGGGACTAGCGGGAGCTATGAGCAGTTCTTC.

This clone was seen just once. CDR3 amino acids: CASTDTGLADTDTQYF. The DNA for the CDR3 is TGCGCCAGCACCGATACAGGACTAGCCGACACAGATACGCAGTATTTT. This rearrangement joins TRBV10-2 to TRBJ2-3, with TRBD2 matching over 8 bases. There are 16 residues in the CDR3. V lost 7 bases, J lost 2 bases, and 11 bases stayed unmatched. From germline, CDR1 is WSHSY and CDR2 SAAADI.

V usage is TRBV28 and J usage is TRBJ2-1; TRBD2 might be the D (6 bases). Deletions cut 4 bases from V and 0 bases from J, with 7 bases between. This CDR3 region has 14 residues. Germline values: CDR1 MDHEN, CDR2 SYDVKM. In nucleotides, the CDR3 is TGTGCCAGCAGTTGGCGGGGCTCCTACAATGAGCAGTTCTTC. Translated: CASSWRGSYNEQFF.

The genes are TRBV6-6 and TRBJ1-5, with D possibly matching TRBD1 (6 bases). This CDR3 is 14 amino acids long. CDR1 MNHNY and CDR2 SVGAGI come from the germline V gene (reference sequence). Trimming stripped 6 bases from V and 6 bases from J, with 15 bases between. As DNA, the CDR3 is TGTGCCAGCAGCTTTACAGGGCCGGGTCAGCCCCAGCATTTT. This sequence encodes CASSFTGPGQPQHF.

In DNA form, the CDR3 reads TGTGCCAGCAGTTTCAACGGACTCGGAGCCTACGAGCAGTACTTC. Amino acids: CASSFNGLGAYEQYF. J is TRBJ2-7 and V is TRBV28; D is perhaps TRBD2 (5 bases). This CDR3 contains 15 residues. The V gene's germline CDR1 is MDHEN and CDR2 SYDVKM. V shed 3 bases and J shed 2 bases, with 14 bases lying between them.

CDR3 DNA sequence: TGTGCCAGCAGCCCGGACCTCCCCGGACAGGGGGCGCAGGAGCAGTACTTC. It is translated as CASSPDLPGQGAQEQYF. The rearrangement joins TRBV7-3 to TRBJ2-7, with TRBD1 matching 11 bases. CDR3 size: 17 residues. Germline V gene sequence: CDR1 SGHTA, CDR2 FQGTGA. V was clipped by 5 bases and J by 7 bases; unmatched bases: 16.

The chain is built from TRBV7-9 and TRBJ1-6, with unresolved D. Germline V lookup: CDR1 SEHNR, CDR2 FQNEAQ (reference sequence). The V and J ends lost 3 bases and 0 bases respectively, with 6 bases between them. CDR3 size: 15 residues. The CDR3 spells CASSFGDSYNSPLHF. CDR3 DNA sequence: TGTGCCAGCAGCTTCGGGGACTCCTATAATTCACCCCTCCACTTT.

In its sample, this clone was seen a few times. This chain joins TRBV29-1 and TRBJ2-7, with TRBD2 matching 9 bases. Germline V gene sequence: CDR1 SQVTM, CDR2 ANQGSEA. The CDR3 spans 14 residues. Losses at the gene ends were 5 bases for V and 0 bases for J; bases not matched to a gene: 5. The chain's CDR3 is CSVISGGFSYEQYF. The CDR3 DNA reads as TGCAGCGTTATTAGCGGGGGATTCTCCTACGAGCAGTACTTC.

This clone was seen more than once but under ten times. CDR3 DNA sequence: TGTGCCAGTAGTTTCAGAGACAAGCCCTACGAGCAGTACTTC. Translation gives CASSFRDKPYEQYF. The genes are TRBV19 and TRBJ2-7; D gene unclear. The CDR3 has 14 residues. With 5 bases removed from V and 2 bases from J, the gap between germline ends came to 13 bases. Per germline, CDR1 LNHDA and CDR2 SQIVND (reference sequence). The full variable domain, rest sourced from reference TRBV19 and TRBJ2-7, is DGGITQSPKYLFRKEGQNVTLSCEQNLNHDAMYWYRQDPGQGLRLIYYSQIVNDFQKGDIAEGYSVSREKKESFPLTVTSAQKNPTAFYLCASSFRDKPYEQYFGPGTRLTVT.

The chain carries TRBV4-2 and TRBJ2-7; TRBD1 matches 7 bases. Germline CDR1 and CDR2: LGHNA and YNFKEQ. V dropped 4 bases and J dropped 4; count of bases not matched to a gene: 13. The CDR3 has 16 amino acids. This chain's CDR3 is CASSRNPGQLSYEQYF. CDR3 in DNA: TGTGCCAGCAGCCGAAATCCGGGACAGCTTAGTTACGAGCAGTACTTC.

This clone has more than one count but fewer than ten. The V gene is TRBV19, the J gene TRBJ1-1; D uncertain. The CDR3 extends over 13 amino acids. With 0 bases removed from V and 5 bases from J, the gap between germline ends came to 7 bases. The germline V gene encodes CDR1 LNHDA and CDR2 SQIVND (reference sequence). The CDR3 protein is CASSIDSETEAFF. As DNA, the CDR3 is TGTGCCAGTAGTATAGACAGTGAAACTGAAGCTTTCTTT.

The chain carries TRBV5-1 and TRBJ2-1; 9 bases align to TRBD2. CDR3 length equals 15 residues. V trimming: 4 bases; J trimming: 8 bases; junction bases outside the gene matches: 10. Per germline, CDR1 SGHRS and CDR2 YFSETQ. CDR3: CASSLRTSAYYEQFF. CDR3 coding DNA: TGCGCCAGCAGCCTGCGGACTAGCGCGTACTATGAGCAGTTCTTC.

J is TRBJ1-1 and V is TRBV27; 7 bases align to TRBD1. The CDR3 runs to 19 residues. The J segment lost 0 bases and the V segment lost 3 bases, leaving 16 bases of the junction unmatched. Germline CDR1 MNHEY, CDR2 SMNVEV (reference sequence). CDR3 residues: CASSLLGGQRVLMNTEAFF. The CDR3, as DNA: TGTGCCAGCAGTTTGTTGGGGGGACAGAGAGTTTTAATGAACACTGAAGCTTTCTTT.

This sequence joins TRBV30 and TRBJ2-6; D remains unclear. The CDR3 sequence is 19 residues long. Per germline, CDR1 GTSNPN and CDR2 SVGIG (reference sequence). Trimming pared 2 bases from V and 0 bases from J, leaving 20 bases between. This chain's CDR3 is CAWSPLGLGDFSGANVLTF. In DNA, the CDR3 is TGTGCCTGGAGTCCCTTAGGCTTAGGTGACTTCTCTGGGGCCAACGTCCTGACTTTC.

J is TRBJ2-7 and V is TRBV6-1; 7 bases agree with TRBD1. The CDR3 loop spans 16 amino acids. V shed 3 bases, J shed 2 bases, and the junction held 10 bases outside the gene matches. Germline-derived CDR1 and CDR2 are MNHNS and SASEGT. CDR3 sequence: CASSDFTGEITYEQYF. The DNA of the CDR3 is TGTGCCAGCAGTGATTTCACAGGGGAGATCACCTACGAGCAGTACTTC.

This clone was picked up a small number of times. The chain employs TRBV13 and TRBJ2-1; TRBD2 is a possible D gene (5 bases). The CDR3 spans 14 residues. Germline CDR1 and CDR2: PRHDT and FYEKMQ (reference sequence). V was clipped by 8 bases and J by 9 bases, with 20 bases between them. The CDR3 protein is CASANLEARVEQFF. The CDR3 DNA reads TGTGCCAGCGCGAATTTGGAGGCCCGAGTTGAGCAGTTCTTC.

There are a few counts of this clone. The chain links TRBV25-1 to TRBJ2-5; 8 nucleotides line up with TRBD1. V was clipped by 1 base and J by 5 bases; unmatched bases: 6. The length of the CDR3 is 15 residues. CDR1 and CDR2 from the germline V gene are MGHDK and SYGVNS. The CDR3 coding sequence is TGTGCCAGCAGTGAATGGAGAGGACAGGGTGAGACCCAGTACTTC. Encoded protein: CASSEWRGQGETQYF.

The chain links TRBV19 to TRBJ2-3; TRBD1 is a possible D gene (6 bases). The CDR3 has 15 amino acids. Trimming removed 4 bases at V and 4 bases at J, with 15 bases between. The V gene's germline CDR1 is LNHDA and CDR2 SQIVND (reference sequence). The CDR3 bases are TGTGCCAGTAGTACGTCGGACAGTCCCGCAGATACGCAGTATTTT. Protein sequence: CASSTSDSPADTQYF.

V is TRBV27 and J is TRBJ2-3; 10 bases line up with TRBD2. The CDR3 loop spans 16 amino acids. Germline CDR1 MNHEY, CDR2 SMNVEV (reference sequence). V shed 6 bases and J 4 bases; nucleotides not matched to a gene: 10. DNA of the CDR3: TGTGCCAGCAGCTCAGAGCCGGGACTAGCGTCAGATACGCAGTATTTT. Translating gives CASSSEPGLASDTQYF.

V gene TRBV7-6 combines with J gene TRBJ2-1; 8 bases match TRBD1. The CDR3 is 19 amino acids. With V trimmed by 6 bases and J by 0 bases, 16 bases remained unmatched. The germline V gene encodes CDR1 SGHVS and CDR2 FNYEAQ. The CDR3, as DNA: TGTGCCAGCAGAGCCTCAGACGGCAGTCAGGGGGCCTCCTACAATGAGCAGTTCTTC. This translates into CASRASDGSQGASYNEQFF.

The V call is TRBV10-3, the J call TRBJ1-2, with 9 bases that match TRBD1. Trimming at V came to 2 bases and at J to 6 bases, leaving 4 bases not matched to a gene. Germline values: CDR1 ENHRY, CDR2 SYGVKD. The CDR3 extends over 14 amino acids. CDR3 region: CAISEGQGSHGYTF. The CDR3 DNA reads as TGTGCCATCAGTGAGGGACAGGGGAGCCATGGCTACACCTTC.

The V call is TRBV27, the J call TRBJ2-3, with D perhaps TRBD2 (7 bases). The CDR3 loop spans 14 amino acids. Germline lookup yields CDR1 MNHEY and CDR2 SMNVEV (reference sequence). Trimming removed 2 bases from V and 2 bases from J, with 8 bases in between. CDR3 in DNA: TGTGCCAGCAGTTTAGGGGGGGCCACAGATACGCAGTATTTT. Protein: CASSLGGATDTQYF.

This clone showed up just a few times. This chain connects TRBV11-2 to TRBJ2-7, with 7 nucleotides matching TRBD2. The CDR3 length is 16 residues. Germline V gives CDR1 SGHAT, CDR2 FQNNGV. Trimming cost V 1 base and J 2 bases; bases outside gene matches: 8. The CDR3 here is CASSLAGGGWTYEQYF. CDR3 bases: TGTGCCAGCAGCTTAGCCGGCGGGGGATGGACCTACGAGCAGTACTTC.

The chain carries TRBV5-6 and TRBJ2-1; 12 nucleotides match TRBD2. Germline V gene lookup returns CDR1 SGHDT and CDR2 YYEEEE. The CDR3 loop spans 18 amino acids. With 0 bases clipped from V and 8 bases from J, the junction kept 12 bases outside the gene matches. DNA for the CDR3: TGTGCCAGCAGCTTGGCCTCAGGGGATCTAGCGGGAGGGCATGAGCAGTTCTTC. Translating it yields CASSLASGDLAGGHEQFF. The whole variable domain, remainder taken from reference TRBV5-6 and TRBJ2-1, is DAGVTQSPTHLIKTRGQQVTLRCSPKSGHDTVSWYQQALGQGPQFIFQYYEEEERQRGNFPDRFSGHQFPNYSSELNVNALLLGDSALYLCASSLASGDLAGGHEQFFGPGTRLTVL.

This chain uses TRBV28 with TRBJ1-3, with TRBD1 identical over 7 bases. V was pared by 7 bases and J by 2 bases, with 11 bases of the junction left unmatched. The CDR3 is made up of 16 amino acids. Germline CDR1 reads MDHEN; CDR2 reads SYDVKM. CDR3 amino acids: CASTLTGEAAGNTIYF. Written as DNA, the CDR3 is TGTGCCAGCACCCTTACAGGGGAAGCGGCTGGAAACACCATATATTTT. The full variable domain, rest sourced from reference TRBV28 and TRBJ1-3, is DVKVTQSSRYLVKRTGEKVFLECVQDMDHENMFWYRQDPGLGLRLIYFSYDVKMKEKGDIPEGYSVSREKKERFSLILESASTNQTSMYLCASTLTGEAAGNTIYFGEGSWLTVV.